This T cell receptor (beta chain) was recovered during a study of blood T cells in healthy people across ages. As regards this clonotype: Its specificity is not known.

The study, taken as a whole, reports: Diversity was higher, and naive CD4+ cells more numerous, in long-lived donors than in aged donors. Diversity of TCR beta per million T cells declined in a roughly linear way with age. Across samples, TCR beta diversity tracked strongly with naive T cell percentage.

Using a J-beta primer mix together with a sample-barcoded 5' primer, a second PCR was run for roughly 7 to 11 cycles. Each of the cDNA molecules was tagged by a template-switch adaptor with 12 random nucleotides. TCRdb reprocessed the 5' RACE reads via MiXCR and lists one record per CDR3 protein. The data contain some 1.5 million distinct CDR3 sequences, 42% of them singletons. V dropped 0 bases and J dropped 7 bases, with 8 bases sitting between them. CDR3 length: 12 amino acids. The germline CDR1 and CDR2 sequences are GTSNPN and SVGIG (reference sequence). This sequence joins TRBV30 and TRBJ2-3; D is ambiguous. Material: blood. The TCR sequence derives from a woman between 18 and 29 years old in good health. CDR3 in amino acids: CAWSVLSHTQYF. The CDR3 DNA reads TGTGCCTGGAGTGTTCTTAGTCATACGCAGTATTTT.